The 5 T cell receptor beta chains below all came from one sample that was sequenced in a study of neurological immune-mediated disorders. TCRdb itself ran the 5' RACE reads through MiXCR, one entry per CDR3 protein. This table holds around 100,000 distinct CDR3 sequences, 10% to 14% found once. Indicated time point: longitudinal time-point 3. Sample: PBMCs. Receptors were obtained from a female donor with HTLV-1-associated myelopathy (HAM/TSP).

This clonotype has more than one count but fewer than ten. The chain joins TRBV6-5 to TRBJ2-1; D is undetermined. V was pared by 10 bases and J by 7 bases, with 23 bases between. Germline lookup yields CDR1 MNHEY and CDR2 SVGAGI. The CDR3 length is 15 residues. The CDR3 protein is CATGRTGLDLNEQFF. The CDR3 region has the DNA TGTGCCACCGGCCGGACCGGGCTAGATTTAAATGAGCAGTTCTTC.

The chain carries TRBV10-3 and TRBJ2-7, with 11 bases aligning to TRBD2. Trimming took 6 bases from V and 2 from J; bases not matched to a gene: 3. CDR3 length: 14 amino acids. Germline assignment: CDR1 ENHRY and CDR2 SYGVKD. The CDR3 coding sequence is TGTGCCATCAGAGTACTAGCGGGAGCCTACGAGCAGTACTTC. It translates to CAIRVLAGAYEQYF.

This clonotype was recorded at least ten times. The chain recombines TRBV24-1 with TRBJ1-2; no clear D gene. The CDR3 has 12 residues. The ends were cut back, 2 bases at V and 4 bases at J, with 4 bases in the middle. Germline values: CDR1 KGHDR, CDR2 SFDVKD. In nucleotides, the CDR3 is TGTGCCACCAGTGATTCCGTCTATGGCTACACCTTC. This sequence encodes CATSDSVYGYTF.

This clonotype was seen only a few times. The chain links TRBV6-6 to TRBJ1-5; D remains ambiguous. Germline values: CDR1 MNHNY, CDR2 SVGAGI (reference sequence). The V gene lost 5 bases and the J gene lost 5 bases, with 10 bases spanning the gap. This CDR3 comprises 13 residues. CDR3 amino acids: CASSGVSHQPQHF. CDR3 nucleotide sequence: TGTGCCAGCAGTGGGGTCAGTCATCAGCCCCAGCATTTT.

There are many counts of this clonotype. The gene calls are TRBV20-1 and TRBJ2-4; D ambiguous. CDR3 size: 12 residues. With 6 bases removed from V and 5 bases from J, the gap between germline ends came to 11 bases. Germline V CDR1 and CDR2: DFQATT, SNEGSKA (reference sequence). CDR3 sequence (DNA): TGCAGTGCCCCATGGACGCAAAACATTCAGTACTTC. This translates into CSAPWTQNIQYF.